Listed here is a single TCR beta chain. The record originates from a study of blood T cell repertoires in COVID-19. The ends lost 3 bases at V and 1 base at J; junction bases unmatched: 6. CDR1 and CDR2 (germline): KGHSH, LQKENI. The CDR3 sequence is 16 residues long. In the original analysis: For nucleated cells, counts were estimated from reference gene primer amplification. Some clones are missing from TCRdb's copy, which holds only in-frame ones; the method was immunoSEQ multiplex PCR. That table furnishes V, J and clone size, whereas the DNA furnished D and trimming. The table has approximately 500,000 clones, approximately 91% seen once.

The rearrangement uses TRBV18 and TRBJ1-5; 7 positions agree with TRBD1. The source of this sequence is a woman aged 45 to 65 with COVID-19, enrolled during active disease. Sequenced sample: peripheral blood. The CDR3 DNA follows: TGTGCCAGCTCACCCCAGACAGGGACCAGCAATCAGCCCCAGCATTTT. Translating it yields CASSPQTGTSNQPQHF.